This TCR beta chain was sequenced during a study of graft-versus-host responses after intestinal transplantation listed by TCRdb under 2021. Regarding the research as a whole: The transplants that recipients got were multivisceral, liver-intestinal, or isolated intestinal. Every recipient was given anti-thymocyte globulin induction, followed by around three years of maintenance tacrolimus and steroids. After intestinal transplantation, graft-versus-host and host-versus-graft alloreactive T cell clones were followed in the graft, circulation and bone marrow using bulk TCR-beta CDR3 sequencing. Alloreactive clones were identified by sequencing pre-transplant mixed lymphocyte reaction products and comparing them with unstimulated pre-transplant donor and recipient T cells. Of the 20 to 30 intestinal transplant recipients enrolled in the cohort, one of whom was a retransplant, 3 patients without pretransplant specimens were excluded. A peak of at least 4% donor T cells among recipient peripheral blood mononuclear cells was the definition used for donor T cell macrochimerism. Samples from a few later patients were sequenced in-house on an Illumina MiSeq with MiXCR processing rather than by the commercial service. The paper's findings and limits, for the study overall: Patients with donor T cell macrochimerism had high GvH to HvG T cell clonal ratios in their allografts. Early after transplant, peak levels of circulating GvH clones were found to be associated with declines in HvG clones. The conclusions were limited by the relatively low number and heterogeneity of the intestinal transplant patients. GvH clones were found in recipient bone marrow, and some of the GvH clones appeared earlier in ileal mucosa or blood, which is consistent with an intestinal mucosal origin.

Spanning cysteine to phenylalanine, the CDR3 consists of 13 amino acids. The DNA shown is the 39-base CDR3, in frame from base 1. The germline V gene encodes CDR1 MNHNS and CDR2 SASEGT. The time point label of this sample denotes: cells obtained before transplantation from donor or recipient. CD3+CD4+ and CD3+CD8+ populations were FACS-sorted from unstimulated pre-transplant donor and recipient cells taken from spleen or lymph nodes. Library prep was done by the immunoSEQ multiplex PCR assay. For most patients, genomic DNA was isolated with the Qiagen DNeasy Blood and Tissue Kit and shipped frozen to Adaptive Biotechnologies for TCR sequencing. For most patients, genomic DNA was subjected to high-throughput TCR-beta CDR3 sequencing by Adaptive Biotechnologies. Per the authors' processing: TCR sequencing data were retrieved from Adaptive's ImmunoSEQ software for 15 to 20 patients, whereas three other patients were processed with MiXCR and VDJtools. To correct CD4 versus CD8 sorting errors, sequences present in both subsets at a frequency ratio below 5:1 were removed. CDR3 nucleotide sequences shared between donor and recipient were removed because their origin could not be assigned. To be classed as alloreactive, a clone needed at least 2-fold expansion over unstimulated cells and a minimum CFSE-low frequency of 0.002% (template counts) or 0.001% (read counts). Mappable clones were those detected in sequenced pre-transplant spleen, lymph node, or MLR CFSE-low populations of the donor or recipient. The cumulative frequency of alloreactive clones was calculated as a percentage of all sequences, weighted by copy number. Drawn from immuneACCESS, this table holds only the in-frame rearrangements with V and J called that TCRdb kept. Clones are partly lost; checked studies trace under half to an unresolved V gene and leave the rest unexplained. Clonal size and the V and J genes are those of that table, whereas D and trimming came from the DNA. In all, the sample holds about 97,000 clones, and roughly nine tenths of those were seen once. Approximately 0.17% of the sample is taken by the ten largest.

This clone was seen only once. Its target antigen remains unknown. No much larger clone is present one base from it, and per-base qualities are unavailable. The chain links TRBV6-1 with TRBJ2-5, with 10 central nucleotides matching TRBD1. The closer fit of TRBJ2-7 to the DNA end suggests the J call may be wrong. Sequenced here: unstimulated CD4+ T cells sorted from spleen or lymph node cells, sampled before transplant. This clonotype originated in a human donor who was the organ donor for an intestinal transplant. The CDR3 region: CASRRDRGYEQYF. DNA sequence: TGTGCCAGCAGGCGGGACAGGGGCTACGAGCAGTACTTC.